Presented here are 32 T cell receptor beta chains from one specimen sequenced in a study of blood T cell repertoires in COVID-19. Libraries were prepared by immunoSEQ multiplex PCR; TCRdb keeps only in-frame clonotypes and omits some of them. The sample consists of around 150,000 clones, around 84% of them appearing once. Sequenced input: peripheral blood. These receptor sequences come from a woman aged 55-69 years with COVID-19, enrolled during active disease.

This chain uses TRBV27 with TRBJ1-5, with D perhaps TRBD1 (5 bases). Looked up from germline, CDR1 is MNHEY and CDR2 is SMNVEV (reference sequence). The V gene lost 3 bases and the J gene lost 5 bases, with 14 bases spanning the gap. The CDR3 runs 15 residues. The chain's CDR3 is CASSFYGGGDQPQHF. The CDR3 DNA follows: TGTGCCAGCAGTTTTTACGGGGGAGGGGATCAGCCCCAGCATTTT.

The CDR3: CATSRDGGNTGELFF. The CDR3 DNA reads as TGTGCCACCAGCAGAGATGGAGGGAACACCGGGGAGCTGTTTTTT. This rearrangement joins TRBV15 to TRBJ2-2; D might be TRBD2 (5 bases). Per the germline V gene, CDR1 is LNHNV and CDR2 is YYDKDF (reference sequence). Between the trimmed V and J ends, which lost 0 bases and 1 base, there was a span of 6 bases. The CDR3 is 15 amino acids.

This clone has a handful of counts. The CDR3 DNA reads as TGTGCCAGTAGTAGGGGGACTGCGCCGACCTACGAGCAGTACTTC. It yields the protein CASSRGTAPTYEQYF. The chain combines TRBV19 with TRBJ2-7; perhaps TRBD2 as D (6 bases). Trimming removed 4 bases from V and 2 bases from J, with 15 bases in between. The CDR3 runs to 15 residues. Germline V gives CDR1 LNHDA, CDR2 SQIVND (reference sequence).

This clone has just one count. The chain couples TRBV6-6 to TRBJ1-2; possibly TRBD1 for D (6 bases). Germline V gives CDR1 MNHNY, CDR2 SVGAGI (reference sequence). CDR3 length: 16 residues. Trimming took off 4 bases at V and 4 bases at J, with 19 bases between the two ends. The CDR3 sequence is CASSSALGGQTYGYTF. The CDR3 nucleotides read TGTGCCAGCAGTTCAGCCCTTGGGGGCCAGACCTATGGCTACACCTTC.

V and J are TRBV19 and TRBJ2-3; 9 positions match TRBD1. Germline V gives CDR1 LNHDA, CDR2 SQIVND (reference sequence). The CDR3 totals 14 residues. Trimming removed 6 bases from V and 5 bases from J; junction bases left unmatched: 6. CDR3 sequence (DNA): TGTGCCAGTAGCCCTACAGGGGGCAGAGATACGCAGTATTTT. Translated, it gives CASSPTGGRDTQYF.

This sequence joins TRBV12-3 or TRBV12-4 and TRBJ1-1; possibly TRBD1 for D (6 bases). The CDR3 consists of 13 residues. Trimming took off 3 bases at V and 4 bases at J, with 9 bases between the two ends. The CDR3 is CASSLGRGTEAFF. CDR3 coding DNA: TGTGCCAGCAGTTTGGGCAGGGGCACTGAAGCTTTCTTT.

V and J are TRBV3-1 (or the pseudogene TRBV3-2) and TRBJ1-1; 9 nucleotides align to TRBD1. There are 13 residues in the CDR3. The V and J ends lost 5 bases and 7 bases, in that order; junction bases with no gene match: 5. The germline CDR1 and CDR2 sequences are LGHDT and YNNKEL (reference sequence). In nucleotides, the CDR3 is TGTGCCAGCAGCTTACAGGGGGCTAATGAAGCTTTCTTT. Residues: CASSLQGANEAFF.

This rearrangement joins TRBV6-5 to TRBJ1-5; the D gene is possibly TRBD1 (6 bases). Trimming shortened V by 5 bases and J by 4 bases, and 12 bases separated the two germline ends. The CDR3 has 14 residues. The germline CDR1 and CDR2 sequences are MNHEY and SVGAGI. The CDR3, as DNA: TGTGCCAGCAGTCAAACAGGGCTGAATCAGCCCCAGCATTTT. Protein: CASSQTGLNQPQHF.

A single count supports this clone. The chain uses TRBV14 and TRBJ2-7; possibly TRBD2 for D (5 bases). The CDR3 spans 15 residues. The V gene lost 0 bases and the J gene lost 7 bases, with 16 bases spanning the gap. Per germline, CDR1 SGHDN and CDR2 FVKESK. DNA of the CDR3: TGTGCCAGCAGCCAAGATCTGCGGGTAGGTGGGGAGCAGTACTTC. Encoded protein: CASSQDLRVGGEQYF. The full variable domain, completed using reference TRBV14 and TRBJ2-7, is EAGVTQFPSHSVIEKGQTVTLRCDPISGHDNLYWYRRVMGKEIKFLLHFVKESKQDESGMPNNRFLAERTGGTYSTLKVQPAELEDSGVYFCASSQDLRVGGEQYFGPGTRLTVT.

The V call is TRBV19, the J call TRBJ1-2; D unresolved. Germline loops: CDR1 LNHDA, CDR2 SQIVND (reference sequence). V was pared by 2 bases and J by 4 bases, with 23 bases between. The CDR3 has 18 amino acids. CDR3 loop: CASSIQAFRRADSYGYTF. The CDR3 nucleotides are TGTGCCAGTAGTATACAGGCCTTTAGGAGGGCCGACTCCTATGGCTACACCTTC.

This clone has a handful of counts. This chain joins TRBV2 and TRBJ1-2; 12 bases match TRBD1. The V gene's germline CDR1 is SNHLY and CDR2 FYNNEI. With V trimmed by 4 bases and J by 4 bases, 4 bases remained unmatched. The CDR3 has 15 amino acids. This chain's CDR3 is CASSGGQGAGYGYTF. The CDR3 DNA sequence: TGTGCCAGCAGTGGGGGACAGGGGGCCGGCTATGGCTACACCTTC.

This chain joins TRBV19 and TRBJ1-6; D might be TRBD1 (6 bases). The germline gives CDR1 LNHDA, CDR2 SQIVND (reference sequence). Trimming took off 3 bases at V and 9 bases at J, with 12 bases between the two ends. The CDR3 runs to 14 residues. CDR3 bases: TGTGCCAGTAGTATCAACAGGGAACCTTCACCCCTCCACTTT. Amino acids: CASSINREPSPLHF. Complete variable domain (other parts from reference TRBV19 and TRBJ1-6): DGGITQSPKYLFRKEGQNVTLSCEQNLNHDAMYWYRQDPGQGLRLIYYSQIVNDFQKGDIAEGYSVSREKKESFPLTVTSAQKNPTAFYLCASSINREPSPLHFGNGTRLTVT.

This chain links TRBV10-3 with TRBJ1-1, with D possibly TRBD1 on 6 matching bases. The CDR3 totals 14 residues. CDR1 is ENHRY, CDR2 SYGVKD, per germline. The V end was cut by 2 bases, the J end by 5 bases, with 12 bases between. CDR3 residues: CAISERPQGTEAFF. CDR3 nucleotide sequence: TGTGCCATCAGTGAGCGCCCTCAGGGGACTGAAGCTTTCTTT.

This clone appeared a few times. The gene calls are TRBV5-1 and TRBJ1-4; 8 nucleotides line up with TRBD1. CDR3 length: 13 amino acids. Looked up from germline, CDR1 is SGHRS and CDR2 is YFSETQ. V was pared by 5 bases and J by 5 bases, with 2 bases of the junction left unmatched. CDR3 in DNA: TGCGCCAGCAGGGGGGACAGGAATGAAAAACTGTTTTTT. This translates into CASRGDRNEKLFF.

This rearrangement joins TRBV4-2 to TRBJ1-6, with 7 bases fitting TRBD1. J lost 7 bases, V lost 1 base, and 4 bases had no gene match. The CDR3 is 15 amino acids. Per the germline V gene, CDR1 is LGHNA and CDR2 is YNFKEQ. In DNA, the CDR3 is TGTGCCAGCAGCCAAGTCTCAGGGGGAAATTCACCCCTCCACTTT. Translation gives CASSQVSGGNSPLHF.

J is TRBJ1-5 and V is TRBV9; 7 nucleotides line up with TRBD1. There are 17 residues in the CDR3. Germline lookup yields CDR1 SGDLS and CDR2 YYNGEE. The V gene end was trimmed by 0 bases and the J gene end by 0 bases; junction bases not matched to a gene: 6. Here the CDR3 DNA reads TGTGCCAGCAGCGTAGGACAGGGTGGGTATAGCAATCAGCCCCAGCATTTT. This codes for CASSVGQGGYSNQPQHF.

The V and J genes are TRBV5-6 and TRBJ1-6; 10 bases align to TRBD1. The J segment lost 10 bases and the V segment lost 3 bases, leaving 7 bases of the junction unmatched. The CDR3 covers 15 residues. Germline assignment: CDR1 SGHDT and CDR2 YYEEEE. The CDR3 region has the DNA TGTGCCAGCAGCTCGACAGGGGGCGTAGAGTCACCCCTCCACTTT. Translated, it gives CASSSTGGVESPLHF.

The chain couples TRBV25-1 to TRBJ2-2; possible D gene TRBD1, 6 bases. Germline CDR1 and CDR2: MGHDK and SYGVNS. CDR3 length: 16 amino acids. The V end lost 10 bases, the J end lost 0 bases, and 18 bases lay between the germline ends. Written as DNA, the CDR3 is TGTGCCAATCCGGGGACACGAGACGCGAACACCGGGGAGCTGTTTTTT. Amino acids: CANPGTRDANTGELFF.

The chain links TRBV5-1 to TRBJ1-1; D not certain. This CDR3 is built from 13 residues. CDR1 is SGHRS and CDR2 is YFSETQ in the germline V gene. V was trimmed by 4 bases and J by 0 bases, leaving 7 bases between them. The CDR3 region is CASSTELNTEAFF. The CDR3 DNA reads TGCGCCAGCAGCACGGAGTTGAACACTGAAGCTTTCTTT.

This rearrangement joins TRBV7-2 to TRBJ1-5; the match to TRBD1 covers 8 bases. J lost 7 bases, V lost 4 bases, and 6 bases had no gene match. The CDR3 totals 14 residues. CDR1 and CDR2 (germline): SGHTA, FQGNSA. CDR3 sequence: CASSSTGAGQPQHF. The CDR3 nucleotides read TGTGCCAGCAGCTCGACAGGGGCAGGACAGCCCCAGCATTTT.

The chain uses TRBV7-2 and TRBJ2-1; D possibly corresponds to TRBD1 (6 bases). CDR3 length equals 13 residues. Per the germline V gene, CDR1 is SGHTA and CDR2 is FQGNSA. Trimming cost V 2 bases and J 12 bases, with 14 bases left between them. This CDR3 is CASSLSQGKGQFF. The DNA for the CDR3 is TGTGCCAGCAGCTTAAGTCAGGGGAAGGGGCAGTTCTTC.

The CDR3 here is CASSPPGVSSYEQYF. The CDR3 DNA reads as TGTGCCAGCAGCCCCCCGGGTGTTAGCTCCTACGAGCAGTACTTC. J is TRBJ2-7 and V is TRBV7-6, with D uncertain. The CDR3 loop spans 15 amino acids. The V and J ends lost 5 bases and 0 bases respectively, with 14 bases between them. Germline lookup yields CDR1 SGHVS and CDR2 FNYEAQ.

This clone was detected only a few times. V and J are TRBV6-1 and TRBJ1-4; TRBD1 is a possible D gene (5 bases). The V and J ends lost 2 bases and 10 bases respectively, with 17 bases between them. The CDR3 is made up of 15 amino acids. Per the germline V gene, CDR1 is MNHNS and CDR2 is SASEGT. The CDR3 region has the DNA TGTGCCAGCAGTGAATCGGGGGGGTCCAAGGGAAAACTGTTTTTT. Translating it yields CASSESGGSKGKLFF.

This chain connects TRBV9 to TRBJ2-3, with 8 nucleotides matching TRBD1. CDR1 is SGDLS and CDR2 is YYNGEE in the germline V gene. The V gene end was trimmed by 0 bases and the J gene end by 0 bases; junction bases not matched to a gene: 6. The CDR3 is 17 residues long. The CDR3 region has the DNA TGTGCCAGCAGCGTAGACAGGGGGTCGTCTAGCACAGATACGCAGTATTTT. This codes for CASSVDRGSSSTDTQYF.

The chain combines TRBV7-3 with TRBJ1-2; D unclear. CDR3 length equals 13 residues. Trimming shortened V by 5 bases and J by 5 bases, and 12 bases separated the two germline ends. Germline V gene sequence: CDR1 SGHTA, CDR2 FQGTGA. The CDR3 here is CASSRQEGYGYTF. CDR3 nucleotide sequence: TGTGCCAGCAGCCGACAAGAGGGTTATGGCTACACCTTC.

J is TRBJ1-1 and V is TRBV27, with D possibly matching TRBD1 (5 bases). V lost 6 bases and J lost 6, with 11 bases in between. Germline V lookup: CDR1 MNHEY, CDR2 SMNVEV (reference sequence). The CDR3 runs 12 residues. The CDR3 is CASRRGGAEAFF. The CDR3 nucleotides are TGTGCCAGCAGGCGGGGGGGGGCTGAAGCTTTCTTT.

The chain combines TRBV5-1 with TRBJ1-1; D perhaps matches TRBD1 (6 bases). In germline, CDR1 is SGHRS, CDR2 YFSETQ. The CDR3 extends over 15 amino acids. Trimming left V 0 bases short and J 1 base short, with 10 bases between. The CDR3 DNA reads TGCGCCAGCAGCTTGGTTACAGGGCGGAACACTGAAGCTTTCTTT. Translating gives CASSLVTGRNTEAFF.

The chain recombines TRBV5-5 with TRBJ2-2; no clear D gene. V gave up 0 bases and J gave up 1 base, with 7 bases separating them. CDR1 and CDR2 from the germline V gene are SGHKS and YYEKEE (reference sequence). There are 15 residues in the CDR3. The CDR3, as DNA: TGTGCCAGCAGCTTGGATGCGGTGAACACCGGGGAGCTGTTTTTT. This sequence encodes CASSLDAVNTGELFF.

The chain links TRBV9 to TRBJ2-1, with 11 positions matching TRBD1. Germline loops: CDR1 SGDLS, CDR2 YYNGEE. V trimming: 4 bases; J trimming: 8 bases; junction bases outside the gene matches: 5. The CDR3 has 14 amino acids. The CDR3 nucleotides are TGTGCCAGCAGCTTCCGGACAGGGGGCGATGAGCAGTTCTTC. This gives the protein CASSFRTGGDEQFF.

J is TRBJ1-5 and V is TRBV18; TRBD1 is a possible D gene (5 bases). Germline CDR1 is KGHSH and CDR2 is LQKENI. The CDR3 extends over 15 amino acids. V was pared by 2 bases and J by 3 bases, with 11 bases between. The CDR3 DNA reads as TGTGCCAGCTCACCAGGCGGGACCTCCAATCAGCCCCAGCATTTT. Translating gives CASSPGGTSNQPQHF. Drawing the rest from reference TRBV18 and TRBJ1-5, the complete variable domain is NAGVMQNPRHLVRRRGQEARLRCSPMKGHSHVYWYRQLPEEGLKFMVYLQKENIIDESGMPKERFSAEFPKEGPSILRIQQVVRGDSAAYFCASSPGGTSNQPQHFGDGTRLSIL.

This clone was counted between two and nine times. V and J are TRBV5-4 and TRBJ1-2, with D possibly being TRBD1 (5 bases). V was pared by 4 bases and J by 3 bases, with 13 bases between. The CDR3 has 14 amino acids. Germline V gene sequence: CDR1 SGHNT, CDR2 YYREEE (reference sequence). CDR3 in amino acids: CASSTITGDYGYTF. In DNA form, the CDR3 reads TGTGCCAGCAGCACGATAACAGGAGACTATGGCTACACCTTC.

The chain has TRBV7-8 and TRBJ1-1, with D unresolved. The CDR3 has 15 amino acids. V was clipped by 0 bases and J by 5 bases, with 13 bases between them. Germline V gives CDR1 SGHVS, CDR2 FQNEAQ. CDR3 sequence reads: CASSLARSLGTEAFF. The DNA for the CDR3 is TGTGCCAGCAGCTTAGCGCGGTCTCTAGGAACTGAAGCTTTCTTT.